This TCR beta chain was observed in a study of T cell clonality in common variable immunodeficiency. Study-wide points: Patient heterogeneity in the CVID cohort limited correlations between repertoire features and clinical complications.

Method: immunoSEQ multiplex PCR; TCRdb's copy keeps in-frame clones and lacks some. There are 35,000 to 55,000 clones in the sample, none observed a single time. This clone was counted ten times or more. Antigen: not known. The read comes to an end 3 residues before the CDR3 does, leaving the germline J gene to fill in the end. Germline V gene lookup returns CDR1 WSHSY and CDR2 SAAADI. The ends were cut back, 11 bases at V and 4 bases at J, with 17 bases in the middle. The CDR3 is made up of 13 amino acids. The receptor's source is a person between 18 and 70 years old in good health. V gene TRBV10-2 combines with J gene TRBJ2-5; TRBD2 might be the D (6 bases). Source material: peripheral blood mononuclear cells. The CDR3 spells CAAGSRGRETQYF. The CDR3 bases that were read are TGCGCCGCAGGGTCGCGGGGCCGAGAGACC.